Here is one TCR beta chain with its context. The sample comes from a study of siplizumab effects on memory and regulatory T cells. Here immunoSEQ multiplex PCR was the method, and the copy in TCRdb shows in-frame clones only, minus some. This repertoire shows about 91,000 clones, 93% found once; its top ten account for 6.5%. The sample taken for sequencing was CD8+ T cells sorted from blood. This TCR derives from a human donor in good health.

In DNA form, the CDR3 reads TGTGCCAGCAGCCCAGGGACTAGCGGGAGGTTGGAGACCCAGTACTTC. Translated: CASSPGTSGRLETQYF. This chain links TRBV5-4 with TRBJ2-5; 15 bases match TRBD2. The CDR3 totals 16 residues. V shed 4 bases and J 5 bases; nucleotides not matched to a gene: 6. In germline, CDR1 is SGHNT, CDR2 YYREEE (reference sequence).